A selection of T cell receptor beta chains follows, all from one sample in a study of CD8 T cells in ankylosing spondylitis. TCRdb used MiXCR to reprocess the 5' RACE reads, holding one entry per CDR3 protein. This sample has some 400,000 distinct CDR3 sequences; around 22% occur once, and the top ten carry less than 20%. Sequenced: blood, either unsorted or a sorted T cell fraction (not recorded which). These receptors came from a male donor with ankylosing spondylitis. CDR3s include the opening cysteine and the closing phenylalanine or tryptophan. The order of the fields is J gene, V gene, D gene, CDR3 length, clone size, CDR3 protein, CDR3 DNA. D genes are given only for firm matches. Clone size is not always given. Where it is, it says once, few, many or a class for expanded clones.

j_gene: TRBJ2-3
v_gene: TRBV7-9
d_gene: NA
len: 14
abundance: few
CDR3aa: CASSLDRYTDTQYF
CDR3nt: TGTGCCAGCAGCTTAGATAGATACACAGATACGCAGTATTTT

j_gene: TRBJ1-1
v_gene: TRBV29-1
d_gene: NA
len: 13
abundance: NA
CDR3aa: CSVGGGKGTEAFF
CDR3nt: TGCAGCGTTGGGGGTGGGAAAGGCACTGAAGCTTTCTTT

j_gene: TRBJ2-7
v_gene: TRBV7-8
d_gene: TRBD1
len: 15
abundance: few
CDR3aa: CASSNRQGGMNEQYF
CDR3nt: TGTGCCAGCAGCAACCGACAGGGGGGTATGAACGAGCAGTACTTC

j_gene: TRBJ2-1
v_gene: TRBV10-3
d_gene: NA
len: 13
abundance: few
CDR3aa: CAISFGLEDEQFF
CDR3nt: TGTGCCATCAGTTTCGGACTCGAGGATGAGCAGTTCTTC

j_gene: TRBJ1-2
v_gene: TRBV7-2
d_gene: NA
len: 14
abundance: few
CDR3aa: CASSLDPGNYGYTF
CDR3nt: TGTGCCAGCAGCTTAGATCCGGGGAACTATGGCTACACCTTC

j_gene: TRBJ2-3
v_gene: TRBV5-1
d_gene: NA
len: 14
abundance: few
CDR3aa: CASSSRTGTDTQYF
CDR3nt: TGCGCCAGCAGCTCACGGACTGGAACAGATACGCAGTATTTT

j_gene: TRBJ1-4
v_gene: TRBV10-3
d_gene: TRBD1
len: 15
abundance: NA
CDR3aa: CAISPTGEVGEKLFF
CDR3nt: TGTGCCATCAGTCCCACAGGGGAGGTCGGTGAAAAACTGTTTTTT

j_gene: TRBJ2-4
v_gene: TRBV5-1
d_gene: NA
len: 15
abundance: few
CDR3aa: CASSLAEDSKNIQYF
CDR3nt: TGCGCCAGCAGCTTGGCCGAGGATTCCAAAAACATTCAGTACTTC

j_gene: TRBJ2-5
v_gene: TRBV7-9
d_gene: NA
len: 15
abundance: NA
CDR3aa: CASSLGGTPDETQYF
CDR3nt: TGTGCCAGCAGCTTAGGTGGTACACCAGATGAGACCCAGTACTTC

j_gene: TRBJ2-7
v_gene: TRBV20-1
d_gene: TRBD2
len: 18
abundance: few
CDR3aa: CSASGSPVAGGISYEQYF
CDR3nt: TGCAGTGCTTCAGGGTCCCCGGTAGCGGGTGGAATCTCCTACGAGCAGTACTTC

j_gene: TRBJ2-5
v_gene: TRBV2
d_gene: NA
len: 12
abundance: once
CDR3aa: CASNEVQETQYF
CDR3nt: TGTGCCAGCAATGAAGTACAAGAGACCCAGTACTTC

j_gene: TRBJ2-2
v_gene: TRBV12-3/TRBV12-4
d_gene: NA
len: 12
abundance: few
CDR3aa: CASSDNAGELFF
CDR3nt: TGTGCCAGCAGTGATAACGCCGGGGAGCTGTTTTTT

j_gene: TRBJ2-7
v_gene: TRBV7-9
d_gene: NA
len: 12
abundance: NA
CDR3aa: CASSSNRYEQYF
CDR3nt: TGTGCCAGCAGCTCCAACCGCTACGAGCAGTACTTC

j_gene: TRBJ2-1
v_gene: TRBV11-3
d_gene: TRBD2
len: 16
abundance: NA
CDR3aa: CASSTRTSGRDNEQFF
CDR3nt: TGTGCCAGCAGCACTCGGACTAGCGGGAGAGACAATGAGCAGTTCTTC

j_gene: TRBJ2-4
v_gene: TRBV3-1
d_gene: NA
len: 15
abundance: NA
CDR3aa: CASSPNSRGGNIQYF
CDR3nt: TGTGCCAGCAGCCCTAACTCCCGGGGCGGAAACATTCAGTACTTC

j_gene: TRBJ2-3
v_gene: TRBV24-1
d_gene: TRBD2
len: 14
abundance: NA
CDR3aa: CATKTSGGTDTQYF
CDR3nt: TGTGCCACCAAGACTAGCGGGGGCACAGATACGCAGTATTTT

j_gene: TRBJ2-1
v_gene: TRBV5-1
d_gene: TRBD2
len: 15
abundance: once
CDR3aa: CASSQTGTSGMGQFF
CDR3nt: TGCGCCAGCAGTCAGACCGGGACTAGCGGGATGGGGCAGTTCTTC